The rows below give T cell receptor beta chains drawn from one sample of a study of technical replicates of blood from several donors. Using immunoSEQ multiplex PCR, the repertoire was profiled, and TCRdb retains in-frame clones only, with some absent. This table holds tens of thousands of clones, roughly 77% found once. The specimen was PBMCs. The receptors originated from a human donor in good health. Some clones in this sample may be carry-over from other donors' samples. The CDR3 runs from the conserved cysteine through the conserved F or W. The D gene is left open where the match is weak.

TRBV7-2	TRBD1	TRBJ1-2	CASSLGGGTGDGYTF
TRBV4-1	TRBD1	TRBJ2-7	CASSQGGERQGLAVDYEQYF
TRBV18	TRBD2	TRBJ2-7	CASSPLAGDSYEQYF
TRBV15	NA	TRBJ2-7	CATSSQGNDEQYF
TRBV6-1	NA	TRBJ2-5	CASARERTGTQYF
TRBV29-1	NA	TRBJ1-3	CSGRTSSGNTIYF
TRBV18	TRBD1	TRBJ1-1	CASSPLVPGQDTEAFF
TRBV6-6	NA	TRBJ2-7	CASSYSKLPHYEQYF
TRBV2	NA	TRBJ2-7	CASSEVGASTYEQYF
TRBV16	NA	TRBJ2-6	CASSQFVSSGANVLTF
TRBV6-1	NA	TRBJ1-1	CASSEGRMGVRIGPEAFF
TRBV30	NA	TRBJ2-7	CAWSGGPRQYF
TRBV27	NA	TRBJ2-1	CASNLGRLEARSYNEQFF
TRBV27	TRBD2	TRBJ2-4	CASSSSGTSGRAAKNIQYF
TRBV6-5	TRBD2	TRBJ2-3	CASSYATGGPTDTQYF
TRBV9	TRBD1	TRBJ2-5	CASSGGQGKTQYF
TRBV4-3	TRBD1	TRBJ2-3	CASSRDRGTTDTQYF
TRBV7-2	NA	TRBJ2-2	CASSFSLGSTGELFF
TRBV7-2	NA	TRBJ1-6	CASSLGSAYNSPLHF
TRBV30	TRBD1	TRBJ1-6	CAWSGQGVRHNSPLHF
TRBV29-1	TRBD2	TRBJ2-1	CSVAGGSGYNEQFF
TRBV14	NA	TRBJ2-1	CASSRPPGSDSYNEQFF
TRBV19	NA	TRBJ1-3	CASRTVSGNTIYF
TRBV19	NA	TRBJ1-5	CASSTPRLSGIGNQPQHF
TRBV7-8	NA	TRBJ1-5	CASSSDGQMNQPQHF
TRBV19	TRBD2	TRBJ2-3	CASSIRGGMTDTQYF
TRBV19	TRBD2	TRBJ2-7	CASSMQGLYEQYF
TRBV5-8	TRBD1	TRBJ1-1	CASSLRDRAFGTEAFF
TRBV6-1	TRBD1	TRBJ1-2	CASSDPTGVENGYTF
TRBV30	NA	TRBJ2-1	CAWTDYNEQFF
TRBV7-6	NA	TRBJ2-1	CASSDPRRANEQFF
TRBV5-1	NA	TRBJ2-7	CASSRGGAGKTYEQYF
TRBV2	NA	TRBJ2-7	CASKSGSTLEQYF
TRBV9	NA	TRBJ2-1	CASSVGSLGGAWEQFF
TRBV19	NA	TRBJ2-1	CATAPEGYNEQFF
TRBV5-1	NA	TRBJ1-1	CASGKGGATPEAFF